This T cell receptor (beta chain) was found in a study of lymphopenia after photon versus proton radiotherapy. With 5 bases removed from V and 3 bases from J, the gap between germline ends came to 14 bases. Germline V CDR1 and CDR2: SGHTA, FQGNSA. This CDR3 has 14 amino acids. Study-wide results and limits: Proton therapy kept repertoires fairly stable, unlike photons, which gained effector/memory cells. Post-nadir TCR diversity decline inversely tracked overall survival among those who died. Survival link was tested only in deceased patients; proton benefit remains a possibility. Post-nadir diversity loss with photons came from oligoclonal expansion, particularly CD8+ Temra cells.

Clones were sequenced by immunoSEQ multiplex PCR, and TCRdb holds only the in-frame ones, with some missing. The repertoire includes tens of thousands of clones, around four fifths of them detected once, and around 30% sits in the top ten. This clone was observed a handful of times. Its specificity is not known. The receptor's source is a man aged 50-59 years with gastric cancer. The sample here was peripheral blood, taken from a patient treated with photon-based radiotherapy. The chain links TRBV7-2 to TRBJ2-7; the D is unclear. As DNA, the CDR3 is TGTGCCAGCAGCCCTACGCAGCGATACTACGAGCAGTACTTC. The encoded protein is CASSPTQRYYEQYF.